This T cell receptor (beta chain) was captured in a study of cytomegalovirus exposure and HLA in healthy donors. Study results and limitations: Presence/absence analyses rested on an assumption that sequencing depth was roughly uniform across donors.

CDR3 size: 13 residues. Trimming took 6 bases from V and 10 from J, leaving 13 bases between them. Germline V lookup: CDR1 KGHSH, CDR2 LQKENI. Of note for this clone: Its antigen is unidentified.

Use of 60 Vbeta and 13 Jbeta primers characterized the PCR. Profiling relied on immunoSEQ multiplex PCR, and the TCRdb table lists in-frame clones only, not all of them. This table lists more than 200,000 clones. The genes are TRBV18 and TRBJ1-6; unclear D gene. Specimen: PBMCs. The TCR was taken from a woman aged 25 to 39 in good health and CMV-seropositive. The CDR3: CASSPLTESPLHF. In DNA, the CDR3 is TGTGCCAGCTCCCCATTAACGGAGTCACCCCTCCACTTT.